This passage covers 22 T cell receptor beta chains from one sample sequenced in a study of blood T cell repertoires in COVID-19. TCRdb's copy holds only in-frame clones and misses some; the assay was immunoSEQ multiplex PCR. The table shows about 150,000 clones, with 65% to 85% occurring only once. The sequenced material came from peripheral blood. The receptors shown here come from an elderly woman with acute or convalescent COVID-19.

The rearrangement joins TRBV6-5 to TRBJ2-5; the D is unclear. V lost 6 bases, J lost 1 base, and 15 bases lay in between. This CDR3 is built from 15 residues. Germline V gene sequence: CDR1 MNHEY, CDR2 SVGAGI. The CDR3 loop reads CASSLPAVFQETQYF. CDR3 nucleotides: TGTGCCAGCAGCTTACCCGCGGTATTCCAAGAGACCCAGTACTTC.

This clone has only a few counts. The CDR3 coding sequence is TGTGCCAGCGGACTTTCTAGGGATCAGCCCCAGCATTTT. Amino acids: CASGLSRDQPQHF. The V gene is TRBV6-5, the J gene TRBJ1-5; no clear D gene. The V and J ends lost 8 bases and 5 bases respectively, with 13 bases between them. Germline CDR1 MNHEY, CDR2 SVGAGI. The CDR3 runs to 13 residues.

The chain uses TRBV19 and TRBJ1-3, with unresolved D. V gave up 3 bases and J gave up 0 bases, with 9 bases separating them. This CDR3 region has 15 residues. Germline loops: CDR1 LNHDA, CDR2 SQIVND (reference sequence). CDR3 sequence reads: CASSILGYSGNTIYF. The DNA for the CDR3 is TGTGCCAGTAGTATTCTGGGCTACTCTGGAAACACCATATATTTT.

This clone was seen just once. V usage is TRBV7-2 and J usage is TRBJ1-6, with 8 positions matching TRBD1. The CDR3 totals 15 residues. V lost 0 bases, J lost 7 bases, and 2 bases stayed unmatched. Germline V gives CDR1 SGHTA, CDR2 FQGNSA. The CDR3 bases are TGTGCCAGCAGCTTAGCGTCAGGGGGCAATTCACCCCTCCACTTT. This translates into CASSLASGGNSPLHF.

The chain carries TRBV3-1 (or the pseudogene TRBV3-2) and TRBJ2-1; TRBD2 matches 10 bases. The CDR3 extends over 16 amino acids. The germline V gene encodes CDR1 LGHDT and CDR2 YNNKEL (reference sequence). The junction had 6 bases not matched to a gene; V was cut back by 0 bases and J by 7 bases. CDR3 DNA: TGTGCCAGCAGCCAAGATTCGAGCGGGGGGGCGAATGAGCAGTTCTTC. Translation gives CASSQDSSGGANEQFF.

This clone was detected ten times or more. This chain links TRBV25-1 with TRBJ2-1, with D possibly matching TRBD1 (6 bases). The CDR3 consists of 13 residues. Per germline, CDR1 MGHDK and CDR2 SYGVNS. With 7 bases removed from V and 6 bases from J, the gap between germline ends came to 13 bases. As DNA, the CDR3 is TGTGCCAGCAATCCGGGACAATTCAATGAGCAGTTCTTC. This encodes CASNPGQFNEQFF.

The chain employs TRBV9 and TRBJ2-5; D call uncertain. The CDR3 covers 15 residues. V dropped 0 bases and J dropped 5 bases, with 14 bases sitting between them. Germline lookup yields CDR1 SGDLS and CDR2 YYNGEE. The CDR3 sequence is CASSVGPGPGETQYF. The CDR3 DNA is TGTGCCAGCAGCGTAGGTCCGGGTCCGGGTGAGACCCAGTACTTC. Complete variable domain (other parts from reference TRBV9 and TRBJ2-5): DSGVTQTPKHLITATGQRVTLRCSPRSGDLSVYWYQQSLDQGLQFLIQYYNGEERAKGNILERFSAQQFPDLHSELNLSSLELGDSALYFCASSVGPGPGETQYFGPGTRLLVL.

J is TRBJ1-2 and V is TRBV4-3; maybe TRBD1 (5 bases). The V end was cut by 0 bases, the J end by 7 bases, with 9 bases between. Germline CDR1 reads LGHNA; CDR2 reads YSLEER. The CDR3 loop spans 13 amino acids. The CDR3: CASSQEFGGGYTF. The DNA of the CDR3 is TGCGCCAGCAGCCAAGAGTTCGGGGGTGGCTACACCTTC.

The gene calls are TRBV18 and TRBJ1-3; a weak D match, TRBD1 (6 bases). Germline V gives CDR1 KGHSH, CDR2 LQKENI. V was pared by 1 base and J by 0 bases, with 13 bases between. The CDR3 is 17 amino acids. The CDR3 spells CASSPQQGPDSGNTIYF. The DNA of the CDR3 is TGTGCCAGCTCACCACAGCAGGGGCCTGACTCTGGAAACACCATATATTTT.

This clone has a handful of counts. The CDR3 DNA reads TGTGCCAGCAGTGGGGCTAGCGGGGCAAACACCGGGGAGCTGTTTTTT. Its protein is CASSGASGANTGELFF. The V and J genes are TRBV2 and TRBJ2-2, with TRBD2 matching 9 bases. Germline CDR1 reads SNHLY; CDR2 reads FYNNEI. Trimming removed 4 bases from V and 2 bases from J; junction bases left unmatched: 5. The CDR3 covers 16 residues. Together with reference TRBV2 and TRBJ2-2, the CDR3 gives the full variable domain: EPEVTQTPSHQVTQMGQEVILRCVPISNHLYFYWYRQILGQKVEFLVSFYNNEISEKSEIFDDQFSVERPDGSNFTLKIRSTKLEDSAMYFCASSGASGANTGELFFGEGSRLTVL.

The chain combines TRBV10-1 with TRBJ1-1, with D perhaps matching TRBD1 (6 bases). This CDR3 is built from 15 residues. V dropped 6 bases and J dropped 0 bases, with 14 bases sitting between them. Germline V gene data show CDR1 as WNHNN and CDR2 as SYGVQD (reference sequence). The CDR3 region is CASRDSQGMNTEAFF. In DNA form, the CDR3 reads TGCGCCAGCAGAGACTCACAGGGAATGAACACTGAAGCTTTCTTT.

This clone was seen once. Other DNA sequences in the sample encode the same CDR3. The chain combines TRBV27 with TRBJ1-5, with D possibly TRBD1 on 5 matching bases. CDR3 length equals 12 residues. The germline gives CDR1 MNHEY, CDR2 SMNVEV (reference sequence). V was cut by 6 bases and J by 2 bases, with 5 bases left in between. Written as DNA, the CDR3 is TGTGCCAGCAGGACAGGCAATCAGCCCCAGCATTTT. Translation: CASRTGNQPQHF.

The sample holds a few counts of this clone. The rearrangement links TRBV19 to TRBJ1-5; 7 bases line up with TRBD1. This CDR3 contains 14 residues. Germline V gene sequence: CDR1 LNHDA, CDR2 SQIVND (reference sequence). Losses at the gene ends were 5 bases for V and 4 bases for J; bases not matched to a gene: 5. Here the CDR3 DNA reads TGTGCCAGTAGTTCGGGACAGCCAAATCAGCCCCAGCATTTT. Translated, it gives CASSSGQPNQPQHF.

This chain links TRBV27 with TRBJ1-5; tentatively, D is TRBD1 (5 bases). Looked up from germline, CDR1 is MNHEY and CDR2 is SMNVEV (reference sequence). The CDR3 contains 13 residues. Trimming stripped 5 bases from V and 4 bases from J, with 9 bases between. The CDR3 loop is CASSRQGNQPQHF. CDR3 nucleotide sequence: TGTGCCAGCAGTAGGCAGGGAAATCAGCCCCAGCATTTT.

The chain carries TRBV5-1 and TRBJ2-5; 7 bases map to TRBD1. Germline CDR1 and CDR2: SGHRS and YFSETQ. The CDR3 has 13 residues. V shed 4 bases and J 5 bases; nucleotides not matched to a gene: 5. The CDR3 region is CASSTGTAETQYF. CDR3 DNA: TGCGCCAGCAGCACCGGGACAGCGGAGACCCAGTACTTC.

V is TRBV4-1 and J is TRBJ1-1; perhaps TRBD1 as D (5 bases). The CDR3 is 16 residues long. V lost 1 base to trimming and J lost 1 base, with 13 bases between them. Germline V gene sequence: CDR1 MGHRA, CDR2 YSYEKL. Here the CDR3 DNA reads TGCGCCAGCAGCCAAGCGATGCTCACAGGGAACACTGAAGCTTTCTTT. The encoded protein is CASSQAMLTGNTEAFF.

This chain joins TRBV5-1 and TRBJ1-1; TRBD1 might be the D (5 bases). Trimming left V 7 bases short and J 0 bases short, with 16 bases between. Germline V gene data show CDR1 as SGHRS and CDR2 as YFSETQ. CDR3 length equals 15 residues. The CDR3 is CASSPSGTLNTEAFF. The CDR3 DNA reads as TGCGCCAGCTCCCCCTCCGGGACTTTGAACACTGAAGCTTTCTTT.

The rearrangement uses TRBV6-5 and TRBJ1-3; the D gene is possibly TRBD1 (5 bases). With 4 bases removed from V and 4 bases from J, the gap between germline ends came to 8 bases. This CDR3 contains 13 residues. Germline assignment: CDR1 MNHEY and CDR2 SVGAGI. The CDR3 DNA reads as TGTGCCAGCAGTTCAGGGTCAGGAAACACCATATATTTT. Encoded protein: CASSSGSGNTIYF.

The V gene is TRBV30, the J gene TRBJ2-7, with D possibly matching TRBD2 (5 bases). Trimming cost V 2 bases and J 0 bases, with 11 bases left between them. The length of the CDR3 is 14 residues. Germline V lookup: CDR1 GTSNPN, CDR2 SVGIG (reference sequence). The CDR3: CAWSPSTGSYEQYF. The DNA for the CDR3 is TGTGCCTGGAGTCCTAGCACCGGCTCCTACGAGCAGTACTTC.

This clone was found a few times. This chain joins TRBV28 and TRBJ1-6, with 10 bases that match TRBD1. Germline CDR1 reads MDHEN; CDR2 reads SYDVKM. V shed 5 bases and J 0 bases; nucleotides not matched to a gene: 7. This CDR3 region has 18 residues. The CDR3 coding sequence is TGTGCCAGCAGTGGATCGGGACAGGGGTTCTCCTATAATTCACCCCTCCACTTT. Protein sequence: CASSGSGQGFSYNSPLHF.

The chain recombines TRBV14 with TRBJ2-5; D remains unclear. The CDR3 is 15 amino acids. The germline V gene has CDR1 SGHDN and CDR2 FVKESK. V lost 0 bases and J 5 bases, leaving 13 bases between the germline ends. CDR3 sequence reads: CASSQDSTRSETQYF. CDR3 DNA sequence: TGTGCCAGCAGCCAAGACTCTACCAGGTCTGAGACCCAGTACTTC.

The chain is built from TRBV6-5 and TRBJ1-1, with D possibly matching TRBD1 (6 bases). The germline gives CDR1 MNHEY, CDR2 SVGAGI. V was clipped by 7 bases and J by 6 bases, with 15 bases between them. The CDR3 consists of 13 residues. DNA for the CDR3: TGTGCCAGCAAACGTCAACAGGGATCTGAAGCTTTCTTT. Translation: CASKRQQGSEAFF.